This T cell receptor beta chain was sequenced for a study of T cell responses to AZD1222 COVID-19 vaccine. At the level of the study: Pooled samples include second doses given at about 4 or 12 weeks. Study-wide points: Donors were chiefly white British, with a greater number of females, and clonal diversity was perhaps underestimated. Along spike, vaccine-associated CD4 TCRs were found throughout, with dominance at 160-218 and 743-854.

A note on this clone: The antigen remains undetermined.

Trimming shortened V by 7 bases and J by 9 bases, and 15 bases separated the two germline ends. CDR3 size: 12 residues. The germline V gene has CDR1 LNHDA and CDR2 SQIVND (reference sequence). Repertoires were generated with immunoSEQ multiplex PCR, while TCRdb's copy carries only in-frame clones and drops some. The sample has around 97,000 clones; around 92% are singletons. The chain combines TRBV19 with TRBJ1-2; D is ambiguous. The sample consisted of peripheral blood, taken on day 0 of AZD1222 vaccination. The TCR sequence derives from an adult in good health. The CDR3 nucleotides read TGTGCCAGTAAATCCGAGATTAAGAGCTACACCTTC. Its protein product is CASKSEIKSYTF.